This entry describes one TCR beta chain. The data originate from a study of blood T cell repertoires in COVID-19. Participants, 18 to 89 years old, spanned about 26 US areas. Which cohort a participant joined came from the clinical history participants gave. For recovered donors of Cohort 3, there were two negative PCRs, clearance, or symptom resolution. Trimming at V came to 6 bases and at J to 4 bases, leaving 8 bases not matched to a gene. This CDR3 has 14 amino acids. Germline CDR1 reads SNHLY; CDR2 reads FYNNEI. Per the original data handling: Reference gene primers were amplified, and this amplification served to estimate nucleated cell counts. Only in-frame clones appear in the TCRdb table, and some are missing; sequencing was by immunoSEQ multiplex PCR. The DNA was the basis for D and trimming; V, J and clone size are from that table. The data contain around 280,000 clones, around 85% of them seen just once; the ten biggest clones take up 5.5% to 7%.

This receptor was taken from a woman aged 40 to 50 who had recovered from COVID-19. The specimen sequenced was PBMCs or T cells enriched from blood (not recorded which). This chain connects TRBV2 to TRBJ1-2; 7 nucleotides agree with TRBD1. The CDR3 loop is CASRGDSPVYGYTF. The CDR3 bases are TGTGCCAGCAGGGGGGACAGTCCTGTCTATGGCTACACCTTC.